This record covers a single T cell receptor beta chain. What this receptor recognizes is not known. No much larger clone is present one base from it, and per-base qualities are unavailable. TCRbeta CDR3 regions were amplified from genomic DNA by means of the immunoSEQ Assay, a bias-controlled multiplex PCR. Turning to the authors' computational methods: The number of nucleated cells in each sample was estimated from the amplification of reference gene primers within the assay. To quantify the absolute abundance of each unique TCRbeta CDR3 rearrangement, sequence reads were collapsed and filtered. Productive Simpson clonality was computed per sample as the square root of Simpson's diversity index over productive rearrangements. TCRdb limited this immuneACCESS table to in-frame rearrangements with V and J called. A share of clones is missing; checked studies link under half to unresolved V genes, and the rest is unexplained. V, J and clone size are taken as reported in that table, and D and trimming were inferred from the DNA itself. This sample is represented by under 250,000 clones; about 90% of them were singletons. In total, the top ten clones hold around 0.84% of the sample.

The data were obtained in a study of blood T cell repertoires in COVID-19 (TCRdb year 2020). For the wider study: Samples from collaborators originated in the United States, Italy and Spain and spanned both the acute and convalescent phases of COVID-19. The material from the prospective study consisted of cDNA or gDNA derived from T cells, B-cell-depleted T cells, or PBMCs. The dataset comprised deeply sampled blood TCRbeta repertoires from subjects exposed to, actively infected with, or recovered from COVID-19. The repertoires were released in a freely available public database intended as a resource for research on the immune response to SARS-CoV-2. The samples were drawn from the first 160 participants of the ongoing ImmuneRACE study and from roughly 1,300 subjects provided by 6 global collaborators. Nearly every sample came with metadata listing a de-identified subject ID, COVID-19 status, age in years and sex. HLA class I and class II types, where available, came from metadata supplied by the sample provider rather than from assay-based typing.

Ends trimmed: V by 0 bases, J by 7 bases; bases unmatched to a gene: 6. The CDR3 measures 15 amino acids from cysteine to phenylalanine. Only CDR3 DNA is held: 45 bases, read in frame from base 1. As encoded in the germline V gene, CDR1 is SGHRS while CDR2 is YFSETQ. In Seattle, one collaborating source enrolled patients while the infection was active and tracked those patients longitudinally over the course of disease. Whole blood was collected in K2EDTA tubes by collaborating institutions according to the institutions' own protocols. Collaborator samples were shipped for TCRbeta analysis as frozen whole blood, isolated PBMCs, or DNA extracted from either sample type. The full study reports these points: How much clinical and demographic metadata was included differed by source and by participant, and the metadata was provided uncurated.

The receptor's source is a man aged 55-75 years with COVID-19, enrolled during active disease. The sequencing sample was made of peripheral blood. The chain links TRBV5-1 with TRBJ2-1; the junction holds 8 bases that match TRBD1. The CDR3 reads as follows: CASSLGQGAVNEQFF. The DNA sequence is TGCGCCAGCAGCTTGGGTCAGGGGGCCGTGAATGAGCAGTTCTTC. When the CDR3 is completed using the reference TRBV5-1 and TRBJ2-1 genes on either side, the full variable domain is KAGVTQTPRYLIKTRGQQVTLSCSPISGHRSVSWYQQTPGQGLQFLFEYFSETQRNKGNFPGRFSGRQFSNSRSEMNVSTLELGDSALYLCASSLGQGAVNEQFFGPGTRLTVL.